This TCR beta chain was recovered during a study of a mutant IDH1 vaccine in newly diagnosed glioma. Time point denoted: week 47, end of study. Alongside topical imiquimod, each dose of vaccine comprised 300 ug of mutant IDH1 20-mer peptide. This clone was recorded a few times. Its specificity is not known. Sequenced by immunoSEQ multiplex PCR; TCRdb stores in-frame clones only, minus some. The data contain around 50,000 clones, almost 65% of them seen just once; the ten biggest clones take up more than 4.5%. The V gene's germline CDR1 is SGHDT and CDR2 YYEEEE. Trimming took 3 bases from V and 7 from J; bases not matched to a gene: 1. CDR3 length: 13 amino acids.

Material: peripheral blood mononuclear cells (PBMCs), obtained from a glioma patient whose treatment included an IDH1 peptide vaccine. The rearrangement joins TRBV5-6 to TRBJ1-5; 10 bases map to TRBD1. This TCR derives from a man between 40 and 49 years old with glioma. Some clones in this sample may be carry-over from other donors' samples. The CDR3 DNA follows: TGTGCCAGCAGCTGGGACAGGGGACAGCCCCAGCATTTT. This translates into CASSWDRGQPQHF.